This TCR beta chain was retrieved from a study of blood T cell repertoires in COVID-19. Profiling relied on immunoSEQ multiplex PCR, and the TCRdb table lists in-frame clones only, not all of them. The sample lists roughly 200,000 clones; about 88% were seen once. This clone was recorded only once. V lost 0 bases, J lost 7 bases, and 15 bases lay in between. From germline, CDR1 is MNHEY and CDR2 SVGAGI. The CDR3 has 16 amino acids. The sequencing input was PBMCs or T cells enriched from blood (not recorded which). The chain joins TRBV6-5 to TRBJ1-4; D is possibly TRBD1 (6 bases). The TCR comes from a woman in her thirties or forties in a cohort exposed to, infected with or recovered from COVID-19 (not recorded which). The CDR3 here is CASSYSNRGAREKLFF. Here the CDR3 DNA reads TGTGCCAGCAGTTACTCGAACCGGGGGGCTCGTGAAAAACTGTTTTTT.